This TCR beta chain is drawn from a study of Graves' ophthalmopathy and Graves' hyperthyroidism. The CDR3 is 15 residues long. Per the germline V gene, CDR1 is SGHRS and CDR2 is YFSETQ. The sequenced template was RNA, covering the TCR beta CDR3 region. Scientists carried out first-round RT-PCR using HTBI primers and then a second-round multiplex PCR. TCRdb itself ran the multiplex PCR reads through MiXCR, one entry per CDR3 protein. The sample consists of around 1,000,000 distinct CDR3 sequences, roughly two fifths of them appearing once. About this clonotype: Mismatch with germline at one junction end may stem from a read error.

The sample was peripheral blood or thyroid tissue (not recorded which). The chain couples TRBV5-1 to TRBJ2-6; 7 bases fit TRBD2. The TCR comes from an adult man with Graves' hyperthyroidism. The CDR3 coding sequence is TGCGCCAGCAGCTGGAGTTCAGGCGGGGGCAACGTCCTGACTTTC. It yields the protein CASSWSSGGGNVLTF.